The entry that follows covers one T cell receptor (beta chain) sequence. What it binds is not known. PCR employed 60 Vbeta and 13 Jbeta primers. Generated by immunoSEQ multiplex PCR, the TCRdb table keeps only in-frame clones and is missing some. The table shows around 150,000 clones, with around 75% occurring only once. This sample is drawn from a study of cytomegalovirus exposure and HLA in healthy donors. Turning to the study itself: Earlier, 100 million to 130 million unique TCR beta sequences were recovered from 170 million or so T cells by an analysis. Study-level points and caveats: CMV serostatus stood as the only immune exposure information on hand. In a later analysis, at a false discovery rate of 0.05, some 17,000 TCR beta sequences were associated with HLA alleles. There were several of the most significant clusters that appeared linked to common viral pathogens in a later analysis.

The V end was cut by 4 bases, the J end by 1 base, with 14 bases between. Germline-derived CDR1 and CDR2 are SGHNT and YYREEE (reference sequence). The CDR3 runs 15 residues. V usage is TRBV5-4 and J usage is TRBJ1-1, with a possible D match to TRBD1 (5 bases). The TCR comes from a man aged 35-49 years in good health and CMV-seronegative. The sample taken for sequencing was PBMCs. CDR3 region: CASSPRALGNTEAFF. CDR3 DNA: TGTGCCAGCAGCCCCAGGGCCTTGGGGAACACTGAAGCTTTCTTT.